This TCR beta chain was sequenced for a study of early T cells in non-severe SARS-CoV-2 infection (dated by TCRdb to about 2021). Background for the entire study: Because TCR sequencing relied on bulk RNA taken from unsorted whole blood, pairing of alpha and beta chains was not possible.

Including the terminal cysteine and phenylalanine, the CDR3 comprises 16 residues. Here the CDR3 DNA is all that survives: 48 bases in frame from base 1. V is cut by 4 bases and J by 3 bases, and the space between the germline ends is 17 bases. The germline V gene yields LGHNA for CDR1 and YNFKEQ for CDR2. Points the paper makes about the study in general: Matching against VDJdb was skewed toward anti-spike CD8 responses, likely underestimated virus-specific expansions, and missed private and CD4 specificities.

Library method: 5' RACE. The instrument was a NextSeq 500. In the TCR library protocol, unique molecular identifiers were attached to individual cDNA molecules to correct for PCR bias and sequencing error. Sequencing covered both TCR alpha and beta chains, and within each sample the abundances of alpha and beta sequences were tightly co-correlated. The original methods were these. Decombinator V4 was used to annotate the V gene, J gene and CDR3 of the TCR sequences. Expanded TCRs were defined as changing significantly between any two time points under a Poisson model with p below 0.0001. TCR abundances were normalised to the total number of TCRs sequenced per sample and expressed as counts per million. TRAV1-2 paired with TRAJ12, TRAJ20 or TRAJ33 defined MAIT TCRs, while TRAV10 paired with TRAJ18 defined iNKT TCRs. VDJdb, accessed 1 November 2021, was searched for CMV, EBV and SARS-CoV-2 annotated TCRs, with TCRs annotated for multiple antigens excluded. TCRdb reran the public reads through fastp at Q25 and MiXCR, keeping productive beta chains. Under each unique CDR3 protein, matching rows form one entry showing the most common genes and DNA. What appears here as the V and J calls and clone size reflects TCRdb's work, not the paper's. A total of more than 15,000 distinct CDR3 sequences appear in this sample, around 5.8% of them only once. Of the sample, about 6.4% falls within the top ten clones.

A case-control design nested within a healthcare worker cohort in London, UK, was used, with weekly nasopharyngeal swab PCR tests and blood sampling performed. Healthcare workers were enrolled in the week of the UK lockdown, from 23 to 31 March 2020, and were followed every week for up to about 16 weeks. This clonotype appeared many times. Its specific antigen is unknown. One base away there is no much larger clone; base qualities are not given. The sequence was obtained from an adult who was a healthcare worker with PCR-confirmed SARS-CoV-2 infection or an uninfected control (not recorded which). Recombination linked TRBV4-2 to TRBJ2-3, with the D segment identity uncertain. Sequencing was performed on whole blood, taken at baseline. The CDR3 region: CASSLPPRIETDTQYF. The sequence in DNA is TGTGCCAGCAGCCTGCCCCCGAGGATAGAAACAGATACGCAGTATTTT.